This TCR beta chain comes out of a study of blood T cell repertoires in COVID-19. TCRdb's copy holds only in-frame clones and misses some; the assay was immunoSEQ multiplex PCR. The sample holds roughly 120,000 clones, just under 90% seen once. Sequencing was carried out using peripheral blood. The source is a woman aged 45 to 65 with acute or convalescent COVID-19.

CDR3 loop: CASSTGVGNTIYF. The CDR3 DNA is TGTGCCAGCAGTACGGGGGTAGGAAACACCATATATTTT. The rearrangement uses TRBV3-1 (or the pseudogene TRBV3-2) and TRBJ1-3, with D tentatively TRBD1 (5 bases). This CDR3 has 13 amino acids. Germline values: CDR1 LGHDT, CDR2 YNNKEL (reference sequence). With 6 bases removed from V and 4 bases from J, the gap between germline ends came to 10 bases.